One sample yielded the 23 T cell receptor beta chains listed below, sequenced in a study of T cell repertoires in cytomegalovirus infection. TCRdb fed the reads into MiXCR, producing one record per CDR3 protein. The data hold about 360,000 distinct CDR3 sequences, with 15% to 20% observed a single time. The sequenced material came from PBMCs. These receptors all come from a human donor in good health (CMV status not recorded). Some clones in this sample may be carry-over from other donors' samples.

This clonotype has just a few counts. The CDR3 nucleotides are TGTGCCAGCAGCTCGGCGGACAGTGAGCAGTACTTC. Residues: CASSSADSEQYF. The V call is TRBV7-9, the J call TRBJ2-7; maybe TRBD1 (6 bases). CDR3 length: 12 residues. The ends were cut back, 4 bases at V and 7 bases at J, with 11 bases in the middle. Germline CDR1 is SEHNR and CDR2 is FQNEAQ (reference sequence).

The V gene is TRBV12-3 or TRBV12-4, the J gene TRBJ2-7; no clear D. Trimming removed 1 base from V and 1 base from J, with 5 bases in between. This CDR3 is 13 amino acids long. The CDR3 nucleotides are TGTGCCAGCAGTTTAGTTATGTCCTACGAGCAGTACTTC. It encodes CASSLVMSYEQYF.

This clonotype was seen ten or more times. The chain couples TRBV7-6 to TRBJ2-7, with D unresolved. The CDR3 runs to 13 residues. V dropped 5 bases and J dropped 2 bases, with 10 bases sitting between them. CDR1 and CDR2 (germline): SGHVS, FNYEAQ. CDR3 in DNA: TGTGCCAGCAGCCCCAACAGTCCCTACGAGCAGTACTTC. The encoded protein is CASSPNSPYEQYF.

The chain couples TRBV12-3 or TRBV12-4 to TRBJ1-5; tentatively, D is TRBD1 (6 bases). The CDR3 has 15 amino acids. With 6 bases removed from V and 5 bases from J, the gap between germline ends came to 17 bases. The DNA for the CDR3 is TGTGCCAGCAGGCTCGGCGGGGGGGGCGATCAGCCCCAGCATTTT. Amino acids: CASRLGGGGDQPQHF.

The J gene is TRBJ1-5, the V gene TRBV15; TRBD1 might be the D (6 bases). CDR1 is LNHNV, CDR2 YYDKDF, per germline (reference sequence). V dropped 9 bases and J dropped 0 bases, with 15 bases sitting between them. This CDR3 comprises 15 residues. CDR3 protein: CATRGAGDSNQPQHF. CDR3 DNA: TGTGCCACGAGGGGGGCAGGAGATAGCAATCAGCCCCAGCATTTT.

This clonotype was detected many times. This chain joins TRBV7-8 and TRBJ2-7; 8 bases align to TRBD1. Trimming took 3 bases from V and 4 from J; bases not matched to a gene: 11. Germline CDR1 and CDR2: SGHVS and FQNEAQ. The CDR3 runs to 16 residues. Here the CDR3 DNA reads TGTGCCAGCAGCTTGAAAGGACAGGGTGTTTCTTACGAGCAGTACTTC. Its protein is CASSLKGQGVSYEQYF.

In this sample, this clonotype turned up many times. The chain links TRBV12-5 to TRBJ1-1; D unclear. From germline, CDR1 is LGHNT and CDR2 FRNRAP. The germline V and J ends were trimmed by 6 bases and 1 base, with 3 bases remaining between them. The CDR3 loop spans 11 amino acids. The CDR3 nucleotides read TGTGCTAGTGGCCAGAACACTGAAGCTTTCTTT. Protein product: CASGQNTEAFF.

Many counts were recorded for this clonotype. This chain uses TRBV12-3 or TRBV12-4 with TRBJ1-3; the D gene is possibly TRBD1 (5 bases). Trimming took 5 bases from V and 0 from J, leaving 8 bases between them. The CDR3 runs 14 residues. CDR3 sequence (DNA): TGTGCCAGCAGTATCACAGGCTCTGGAAACACCATATATTTT. Translating gives CASSITGSGNTIYF.

With respect to this clonotype: A clone one base away is much larger, so this may be a read error. The CDR3 bases are TGTGCCAGCTACTCTAGCGGGGTGAACACCGGGGAGCTGTTTTTT. Translation: CASYSSGVNTGELFF. V gene TRBV28 combines with J gene TRBJ2-2; 9 bases are a match to TRBD2. Per the germline V gene, CDR1 is MDHEN and CDR2 is SYDVKM. V gave up 8 bases and J gave up 1 base; unmatched junction bases: 5. This CDR3 is 15 amino acids long.

This clonotype has a count of ten or more. The chain uses TRBV11-2 and TRBJ2-3; D unclear. The germline V and J ends were trimmed by 6 bases and 6 bases, with 16 bases remaining between them. This CDR3 region has 14 residues. Germline lookup yields CDR1 SGHAT and CDR2 FQNNGV. CDR3 protein: CASSSLLVRDTQYF. The CDR3 DNA follows: TGTGCCAGCAGTAGCTTACTGGTCCGTGATACGCAGTATTTT.

The sample holds many counts of this clonotype. V usage is TRBV7-2 and J usage is TRBJ2-3; TRBD2 is a possible D gene (7 bases). There are 16 residues in the CDR3. The germline V gene encodes CDR1 SGHTA and CDR2 FQGNSA. With 5 bases removed from V and 3 bases from J, the gap between germline ends came to 18 bases. This CDR3 reads CASSGGAGRPTDTQYF. Written as DNA, the CDR3 is TGTGCCAGCAGCGGGGGGGCAGGGCGCCCGACAGATACGCAGTATTTT.

This clonotype was seen many times. V gene TRBV2 combines with J gene TRBJ1-2, with TRBD1 as a possible D gene (5 bases). The V and J ends lost 7 bases and 5 bases respectively, with 17 bases between them. This CDR3 spans 14 amino acids. CDR1 and CDR2 (germline): SNHLY, FYNNEI. This CDR3 reads CASTDVRGAYGYTF. The CDR3 region has the DNA TGTGCCAGCACAGACGTACGAGGGGCTTATGGCTACACCTTC.

This clonotype was detected a few times. The chain joins TRBV10-2 to TRBJ2-5; D possibly corresponds to TRBD1 (7 bases). The CDR3 is 15 residues long. Trimming removed 6 bases at V and 4 bases at J, with 18 bases between. CDR1 is WSHSY and CDR2 is SAAADI in the germline V gene. The DNA for the CDR3 is TGCGCCAGCAGACGTTTAGCTCAGGGGGGAGAGACCCAGTACTTC. This sequence encodes CASRRLAQGGETQYF.

The table lists this clonotype with a count of one. This chain joins TRBV30 and TRBJ2-2; tentative D call: TRBD1 (5 bases). The CDR3 has 13 amino acids. The germline V gene has CDR1 GTSNPN and CDR2 SVGIG (reference sequence). Trimming removed 2 bases from V and 4 bases from J, with 8 bases in between. CDR3 sequence reads: CAWSRQTTGELFF. CDR3 bases: TGTGCCTGGAGTAGACAGACCACCGGGGAGCTGTTTTTT.

This clonotype was detected many times. This sequence joins TRBV7-8 and TRBJ1-2, with unresolved D. The CDR3 extends over 13 amino acids. Germline CDR1 and CDR2: SGHVS and FQNEAQ. V lost 5 bases and J 8 bases, leaving 15 bases between the germline ends. CDR3 residues: CASSLNEGGGYTF. The CDR3 DNA sequence: TGTGCCAGCAGCCTAAATGAGGGAGGAGGCTACACCTTC.

This clonotype was counted at least ten times. This chain links TRBV7-9 with TRBJ1-1; unclear D gene. Trimming cost V 5 bases and J 4 bases, with 14 bases left between them. The CDR3 has 14 amino acids. Germline CDR1 SEHNR, CDR2 FQNEAQ (reference sequence). The CDR3 region has the DNA TGTGCCAGCAGCGCAGTCAGTTCAGGCACTGAAGCTTTCTTT. This gives the protein CASSAVSSGTEAFF.

This clonotype appeared a few times. The CDR3 reads CSAGDRGKETQYF. DNA of the CDR3: TGCAGTGCCGGGGACAGGGGCAAAGAGACCCAGTACTTC. This chain uses TRBV20-1 with TRBJ2-5; 10 nucleotides agree with TRBD1. CDR3 length: 13 amino acids. The V and J ends lost 6 bases and 3 bases, in that order; junction bases with no gene match: 4. Germline CDR1 and CDR2: DFQATT and SNEGSKA (reference sequence).

V is TRBV4-1 and J is TRBJ2-3; 11 nucleotides align to TRBD2. The trim removed 4 bases at V and 4 bases at J, leaving 10 bases unmatched. This CDR3 is 17 amino acids long. Germline assignment: CDR1 MGHRA and CDR2 YSYEKL. CDR3 DNA sequence: TGCGCCAGCAGCCTAACCCTAGCGGGAGGAGCTCCAGATACGCAGTATTTT. The encoded protein is CASSLTLAGGAPDTQYF.

This clonotype has a count of ten or more. J is TRBJ1-5 and V is TRBV11-2; D call uncertain. The CDR3 has 13 residues. The germline V gene has CDR1 SGHAT and CDR2 FQNNGV. V lost 3 bases, J lost 5 bases, and 8 bases lay in between. CDR3 nucleotides: TGTGCCAGCAGCTTGAGTCTAGATCAGCCCCAGCATTTT. Translating gives CASSLSLDQPQHF. Full variable domain (rest looked up from reference TRBV11-2 and TRBJ1-5): EAGVAQSPRYKIIEKRQSVAFWCNPISGHATLYWYQQILGQGPKLLIQFQNNGVVDDSQLPKDRFSAERLKGVDSTLKIQPAKLEDSAVYLCASSLSLDQPQHFGDGTRLSIL.

Many counts were recorded for this clonotype. The CDR3: CASSLSLGGSPLHF. CDR3 nucleotide sequence: TGTGCCAGCAGTTTGTCCCTCGGAGGTTCACCCCTCCACTTT. The chain links TRBV12-3 or TRBV12-4 to TRBJ1-6; D is uncertain. The CDR3 runs to 14 residues. The V end was cut by 3 bases, the J end by 9 bases, with 12 bases between.

The chain recombines TRBV7-9 with TRBJ1-5; no clear D gene. Germline-derived CDR1 and CDR2 are SEHNR and FQNEAQ (reference sequence). The CDR3 is made up of 12 amino acids. V was trimmed by 1 base and J by 7 bases, leaving 5 bases between them. The chain's CDR3 is CASSLERQPQHF. Written as DNA, the CDR3 is TGTGCCAGCAGCTTAGAGCGACAGCCCCAGCATTTT.

In its sample, this clonotype was seen many times. The chain links TRBV7-8 to TRBJ2-1; D possibly corresponds to TRBD2 (6 bases). This CDR3 region has 15 residues. In germline, CDR1 is SGHVS, CDR2 FQNEAQ. V was shortened by 4 bases and J by 3 bases, with 13 bases between the two germline ends. The CDR3 bases are TGTGCCAGCAGCTCCAGTAGCGGAGTCTACAATGAGCAGTTCTTC. It is translated as CASSSSSGVYNEQFF.

Many counts were recorded for this clonotype. V usage is TRBV7-2 and J usage is TRBJ1-3, with D possibly TRBD1 on 5 matching bases. Germline CDR1 and CDR2: SGHTA and FQGNSA. V lost 5 bases and J lost 4, with 15 bases in between. The CDR3 runs 15 residues. The CDR3 loop reads CASSPGRGGGNTIYF. In DNA, the CDR3 is TGTGCCAGCAGCCCCGGGAGGGGAGGAGGAAACACCATATATTTT.